The 21 T cell receptor beta chains presented below share a single source sample, sequenced in a study of PD-1 blockade in mismatch repair-deficient tumors. TCRdb keeps only in-frame clones here, not all; method: immunoSEQ multiplex PCR. Seen here are around 40,000 clones, about 85% observed once, and the top ten hold approximately 3.5%. The sample was peripheral blood, taken roughly 76 weeks after starting pembrolizumab. The origin of the receptors is an adult with mismatch repair-deficient cancer.

This sequence joins TRBV5-4 and TRBJ1-1; D is possibly TRBD1 (5 bases). The CDR3 sequence is 14 residues long. Germline loops: CDR1 SGHNT, CDR2 YYREEE (reference sequence). V was clipped by 3 bases and J by 4 bases, with 13 bases between them. The DNA of the CDR3 is TGTGCCAGCAGCTCCGACGGGGCCGGCACTGAAGCTTTCTTT. Protein product: CASSSDGAGTEAFF.

This clone was detected once. The V call is TRBV5-6, the J call TRBJ2-1; TRBD2 agrees at 8 bases. V gave up 0 bases and J gave up 3 bases; unmatched junction bases: 2. The CDR3 is made up of 15 amino acids. Looked up from germline, CDR1 is SGHDT and CDR2 is YYEEEE. CDR3 DNA sequence: TGTGCCAGCAGCTTGGGGAGCGGGAGCTACAATGAGCAGTTCTTC. Translating gives CASSLGSGSYNEQFF.

The chain combines TRBV7-3 with TRBJ2-3; TRBD1 matches 8 bases. The CDR3 covers 15 residues. Per germline, CDR1 SGHTA and CDR2 FQGTGA. The V and J ends lost 5 bases and 3 bases, in that order; junction bases with no gene match: 7. CDR3 nucleotide sequence: TGTGCCAGCAGCCGGACAGGGAAGGTGACAGATACGCAGTATTTT. This translates into CASSRTGKVTDTQYF.

The chain has TRBV7-6 and TRBJ1-4; weak D call: TRBD1 (6 bases). The CDR3 loop spans 18 amino acids. Germline CDR1 reads SGHVS; CDR2 reads FNYEAQ. Trimming shortened V by 5 bases and J by 3 bases, and 22 bases separated the two germline ends. This chain's CDR3 is CASSPGAYTGFANEKLFF. The CDR3 DNA reads as TGTGCCAGCAGCCCGGGAGCCTATACAGGGTTTGCTAATGAAAAACTGTTTTTT.

The chain is built from TRBV7-3 and TRBJ2-1; TRBD2 is a possible D gene (6 bases). Germline loops: CDR1 SGHTA, CDR2 FQGTGA. The CDR3 sequence is 16 residues long. Trimming cost V 2 bases and J 7 bases, with 18 bases left between them. DNA for the CDR3: TGTGCCAGCAGCTTATTGGGAAGCGGGTCATCGAATGAGCAGTTCTTC. Its translation is CASSLLGSGSSNEQFF. Complete variable domain (other parts from reference TRBV7-3 and TRBJ2-1): GAGVSQTPSNKVTEKGKYVELRCDPISGHTALYWYRQSLGQGPEFLIYFQGTGAADDSGLPNDRFFAVRPEGSVSTLKIQRTERGDSAVYLCASSLLGSGSSNEQFFGPGTRLTVL.

This clone was detected a few times. The chain combines TRBV29-1 with TRBJ1-1; 12 bases line up with TRBD1. Germline V CDR1 and CDR2: SQVTM, ANQGSEA. The J segment lost 0 bases and the V segment lost 7 bases, leaving 6 bases of the junction unmatched. The CDR3 consists of 15 residues. The CDR3 loop is CSAPGTGGMNTEAFF. DNA for the CDR3: TGCAGCGCGCCCGGGACAGGGGGCATGAACACTGAAGCTTTCTTT. Complete variable domain (other parts from reference TRBV29-1 and TRBJ1-1): SAVISQKPSRDICQRGTSLTIQCQVDSQVTMMFWYRQQPGQSLTLIATANQGSEATYESGFVIDKFPISRPNLTFSTLTVSNMSPEDSSIYLCSAPGTGGMNTEAFFGQGTRLTVV.

The count of this clone is one. The chain carries TRBV29-1 and TRBJ2-7; 7 bases match TRBD2. Germline values: CDR1 SQVTM, CDR2 ANQGSEA. Trimming took 5 bases from V and 2 from J; bases not matched to a gene: 3. The CDR3 runs 12 residues. The CDR3 DNA reads TGCAGCGTTCTAGCGGACACCTACGAGCAGTACTTC. It yields the protein CSVLADTYEQYF.

CDR3 bases: TGTGCCAGCAGTTACGTGGGGGGTCAGCCCCAGCATTTT. Protein: CASSYVGGQPQHF. This rearrangement joins TRBV6-5 to TRBJ1-5; tentatively, D is TRBD1 (5 bases). The V and J ends lost 2 bases and 6 bases respectively, with 8 bases between them. Germline CDR1 and CDR2: MNHEY and SVGAGI. This CDR3 region has 13 residues.

V gene TRBV19 combines with J gene TRBJ1-1; D uncertain. CDR3 length: 14 residues. Trimming shortened V by 2 bases and J by 1 base, and 8 bases separated the two germline ends. Germline lookup yields CDR1 LNHDA and CDR2 SQIVND (reference sequence). The CDR3 here is CASSITGENTEAFF. The CDR3 nucleotides are TGTGCCAGTAGTATAACGGGCGAGAACACTGAAGCTTTCTTT.

This chain joins TRBV9 and TRBJ2-7; D is unclear. V lost 3 bases, J lost 7 bases, and 11 bases lay in between. CDR1 is SGDLS, CDR2 YYNGEE, per germline. The CDR3 is made up of 12 amino acids. The CDR3 coding sequence is TGTGCCAGCAGCGCCCGCAACGGGGAGCAGTACTTC. Its protein is CASSARNGEQYF.

This chain joins TRBV6-6 and TRBJ1-5; a weak D match, TRBD1 (5 bases). The CDR3 has 15 amino acids. Germline V CDR1 and CDR2: MNHNY, SVGAGI (reference sequence). V was shortened by 2 bases and J by 4 bases, with 12 bases between the two germline ends. In DNA, the CDR3 is TGTGCCAGCAGTTACGCGGGGGAGGGGAATCAGCCCCAGCATTTT. The encoded protein is CASSYAGEGNQPQHF.

The rearrangement links TRBV10-3 to TRBJ1-2; D remains unclear. This CDR3 comprises 12 residues. Trimming removed 2 bases from V and 8 bases from J, with 9 bases in between. Germline lookup yields CDR1 ENHRY and CDR2 SYGVKD. CDR3 loop: CAISEAARGYTF. The DNA for the CDR3 is TGTGCCATCAGTGAGGCGGCTAGAGGCTACACCTTC.

V gene TRBV19 combines with J gene TRBJ2-5; D possibly corresponds to TRBD2 (6 bases). CDR3 length equals 16 residues. Trimming took 3 bases from V and 2 from J, leaving 16 bases between them. Germline CDR1 is LNHDA and CDR2 is SQIVND (reference sequence). DNA for the CDR3: TGTGCCAGTAGTATCGGTACCCGGGGGATACAAGAGACCCAGTACTTC. Its translation: CASSIGTRGIQETQYF. The whole variable domain, remainder taken from reference TRBV19 and TRBJ2-5, is DGGITQSPKYLFRKEGQNVTLSCEQNLNHDAMYWYRQDPGQGLRLIYYSQIVNDFQKGDIAEGYSVSREKKESFPLTVTSAQKNPTAFYLCASSIGTRGIQETQYFGPGTRLLVL.

The CDR3 DNA sequence: TGTGCCAGTAGTTGGGACAACTATGGCTACACCTTC. Translating gives CASSWDNYGYTF. The chain is built from TRBV19 and TRBJ1-2; perhaps TRBD1 as D (5 bases). This CDR3 is built from 12 residues. CDR1 LNHDA and CDR2 SQIVND come from the germline V gene (reference sequence). V shed 5 bases and J shed 2 bases, with 6 bases lying between them.

The chain uses TRBV7-2 and TRBJ2-2; the D gene could be TRBD1 or TRBD2 (5 bases each). The CDR3 loop spans 16 amino acids. Germline V gene sequence: CDR1 SGHTA, CDR2 FQGNSA. Trimming shortened V by 5 bases and J by 9 bases, and 22 bases separated the two germline ends. The CDR3 sequence is CASSKTSRGALRELFF. CDR3 in DNA: TGTGCCAGCAGCAAGACTTCCCGAGGGGCGCTAAGGGAGCTGTTTTTT.

The chain carries TRBV5-1 and TRBJ2-7, with D tentatively TRBD2 (6 bases). The V end lost 5 bases, the J end lost 3 bases, and 18 bases lay between the germline ends. Germline loops: CDR1 SGHRS, CDR2 YFSETQ. This CDR3 has 15 amino acids. In nucleotides, the CDR3 is TGCGCCAGCAGTCCACTGGGGGGAGAGGGCTACGAGCAGTACTTC. It yields the protein CASSPLGGEGYEQYF.

The J gene is TRBJ1-1, the V gene TRBV10-3, with D perhaps TRBD1 (6 bases). V lost 10 bases and J lost 1, with 10 bases in between. Looked up from germline, CDR1 is ENHRY and CDR2 is SYGVKD. This CDR3 spans 12 amino acids. CDR3 region: CATRQANTEAFF. CDR3 nucleotide sequence: TGTGCCACTAGACAGGCGAACACTGAAGCTTTCTTT.

This rearrangement joins TRBV19 to TRBJ1-1, with 7 bases lining up with TRBD1. V shed 6 bases, J shed 3 bases, and the junction held 16 bases outside the gene matches. Looked up from germline, CDR1 is LNHDA and CDR2 is SQIVND (reference sequence). The CDR3 has 17 residues. This chain's CDR3 is CASRIRRGSGGDTEAFF. The DNA for the CDR3 is TGTGCCAGTAGGATACGCAGGGGGTCTGGTGGGGACACTGAAGCTTTCTTT.

The chain joins TRBV30 to TRBJ2-5; 13 bases align to TRBD2. The germline CDR1 and CDR2 sequences are GTSNPN and SVGIG (reference sequence). The V gene end was trimmed by 2 bases and the J gene end by 5 bases; junction bases not matched to a gene: 5. This CDR3 spans 15 amino acids. The CDR3 DNA reads as TGTGCCTGGAGTTCCGGACTAGCGGGAGTGGAGACCCAGTACTTC. Protein product: CAWSSGLAGVETQYF.

The chain joins TRBV5-4 to TRBJ2-5, with D possibly TRBD1 on 7 matching bases. CDR1 is SGHNT and CDR2 is YYREEE in the germline V gene (reference sequence). Trimming took 2 bases from V and 3 from J, leaving 20 bases between them. The CDR3 contains 17 residues. Here the CDR3 reads CASSLDAVAGGKETQYF. CDR3 DNA sequence: TGTGCCAGCAGCTTAGATGCTGTGGCAGGGGGGAAAGAGACCCAGTACTTC.

The chain combines TRBV5-5 with TRBJ2-5, with TRBD2 matching 12 bases. CDR1 SGHKS and CDR2 YYEKEE come from the germline V gene (reference sequence). V gave up 4 bases and J gave up 4 bases; unmatched junction bases: 11. The CDR3 totals 17 residues. Here the CDR3 reads CASSAGVSSGGAETQYF. In nucleotides, the CDR3 is TGTGCCAGCAGCGCTGGGGTGTCTAGCGGGGGGGCAGAGACCCAGTACTTC.